This TCR beta chain is drawn from a study of shared clonotypes between healthy human individuals. Points from the study as a whole: Non-shared clonotypes had lower generation probabilities than clonotypes shared by all four sorted-subset donors.

Germline V gives CDR1 SQVTM, CDR2 ANQGSEA. The CDR3 is 17 residues long. With 4 bases removed from V and 0 bases from J, the gap between germline ends came to 19 bases. Libraries were prepared by immunoSEQ multiplex PCR; TCRdb keeps only in-frame clonotypes and omits some of them. Counted here are around 940,000 clones, over 60% occurring once; the ten biggest clones make up approximately 1.5%. This clone was detected only a few times. Its specificity is not known. This sequence was found in a man aged 18 to 29 in good health. Sequenced material: memory CD4+ T cells sorted from blood. This sample's subset: CD45RA-negative fraction. The chain combines TRBV29-1 with TRBJ2-1, with D possibly being TRBD2 (7 bases). The CDR3 DNA follows: TGCAGCGTTGGGGGGGGGCTCATACCGAGCTCCTACAATGAGCAGTTCTTC. Translation: CSVGGGLIPSSYNEQFF.